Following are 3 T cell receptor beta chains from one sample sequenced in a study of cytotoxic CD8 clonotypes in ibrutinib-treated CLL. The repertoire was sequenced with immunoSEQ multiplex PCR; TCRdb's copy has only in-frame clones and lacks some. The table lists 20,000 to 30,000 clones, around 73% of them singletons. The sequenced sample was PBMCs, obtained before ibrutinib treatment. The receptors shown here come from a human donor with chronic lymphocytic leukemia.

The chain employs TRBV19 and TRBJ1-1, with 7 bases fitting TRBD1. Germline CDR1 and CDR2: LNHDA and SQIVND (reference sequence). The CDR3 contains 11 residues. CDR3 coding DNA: TGTTCATCCCGAGACAGGGCTGAAGCTTTCTTT. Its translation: CSSRDRAEAFF.

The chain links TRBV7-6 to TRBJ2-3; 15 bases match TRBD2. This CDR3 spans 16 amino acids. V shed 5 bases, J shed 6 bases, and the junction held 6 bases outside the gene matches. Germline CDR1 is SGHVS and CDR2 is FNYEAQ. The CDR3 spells CASSPAGLAGGDTQYF. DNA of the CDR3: TGTGCCAGCAGCCCGGCGGGACTAGCGGGAGGTGATACGCAGTATTTT.

The CDR3 sequence: CASSSTGAYNEQFF. For the CDR3, the DNA is TGCGCCAGCAGCTCTACAGGGGCCTACAATGAGCAGTTCTTC. V is TRBV5-1 and J is TRBJ2-1, with 7 nucleotides matching TRBD1. V lost 3 bases and J lost 2; bases outside the gene matches: 2. The CDR3 sequence is 14 residues long. Germline values: CDR1 SGHRS, CDR2 YFSETQ.